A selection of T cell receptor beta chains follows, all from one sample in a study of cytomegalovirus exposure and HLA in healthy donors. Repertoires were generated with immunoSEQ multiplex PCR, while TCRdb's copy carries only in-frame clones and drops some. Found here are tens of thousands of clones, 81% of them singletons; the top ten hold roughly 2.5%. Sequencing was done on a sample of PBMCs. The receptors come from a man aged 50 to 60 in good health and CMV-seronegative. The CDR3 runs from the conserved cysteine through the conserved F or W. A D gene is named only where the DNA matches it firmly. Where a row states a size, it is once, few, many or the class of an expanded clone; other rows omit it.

CAISESTGDEKLFF,TGTGCCATCAGTGAGTCGACAGGAGATGAAAAACTGTTTTTT,.,TRBJ1-4,TRBV10-3,.
CASSVGGGATNEKLFF,TGTGCCAGCAGCGTTGGCGGAGGGGCAACTAATGAAAAACTGTTTTTT,.,TRBJ1-4,TRBV9,.
CASSSPPGGVAKNIQYF,TGTGCCAGCAGCTCCCCCCCGGGGGGGGTGGCCAAAAACATTCAGTACTTC,TRBD2,TRBJ2-4,TRBV7-2,once
CASTQHWTRSNEQFF,TGTGCCAGCACCCAACATTGGACTAGGAGCAATGAGCAGTTCTTC,TRBD2,TRBJ2-1,TRBV6-1,.
CASSIEGSSYNEQFF,TGTGCCAGTAGTATAGAGGGCAGTTCCTACAATGAGCAGTTCTTC,.,TRBJ2-1,TRBV19,.
CAWRASTLNTGELFF,TGTGCCTGGAGAGCCTCGACTCTTAACACCGGGGAGCTGTTTTTT,.,TRBJ2-2,TRBV30,.
CASSQVATGVYEQYF,TGCGCCAGCAGCCAAGTCGCGACAGGGGTATACGAGCAGTACTTC,TRBD1,TRBJ2-7,TRBV4-1,.
CASSEVTGELFF,TGCGCCAGCAGTGAGGTAACCGGGGAGCTGTTTTTT,.,TRBJ2-2,TRBV10-2,.
CATSWASGAYEQYF,TGTGCCACATCCTGGGCTAGCGGGGCCTACGAGCAGTACTTC,TRBD2,TRBJ2-7,TRBV28,.
CASSLAAGGNTIYF,TGTGCCAGCAGCTTAGCGGCAGGGGGAAACACCATATATTTT,.,TRBJ1-3,TRBV7-9,few
CSSSLVTGAFEKLFF,TGTTCCAGCAGCTTAGTAACGGGTGCTTTCGAAAAACTGTTTTTT,.,TRBJ1-4,TRBV7-9,once
CASSTGTSVPDTQYF,TGTGCCAGCAGCACCGGGACTAGCGTTCCAGATACGCAGTATTTT,TRBD2,TRBJ2-3,TRBV9,.
CASRGLGLRSTEAFF,TGTGCCAGCCGAGGACTAGGTTTAAGGAGCACTGAAGCTTTCTTT,.,TRBJ1-1,TRBV19,.
CASSFRGEVSELFF,TGTGCTAGCAGCTTCAGGGGAGAAGTTTCGGAGCTGTTTTTT,.,TRBJ2-2,TRBV11-2,.
CASSRQGLGTEAFF,TGTGCCAGCAGCAGACAGGGGCTGGGCACTGAAGCTTTCTTT,TRBD1,TRBJ1-1,TRBV28,once
CASSLVSGYISGANVLTF,TGTGCCAGCAGTTTGGTGTCAGGGTACATCTCTGGGGCCAACGTCCTGACTTTC,.,TRBJ2-6,TRBV27,.
CASSSYYGYTF,TGTGCCAGCAGTTCCTACTATGGCTACACCTTC,.,TRBJ1-2,TRBV28,.
CASSLYGGSSGNTIYF,TGTGCCAGCTCACTATACGGGGGGAGCTCTGGAAACACCATATATTTT,.,TRBJ1-3,TRBV18,.
CASSSSGGENEQFF,TGTGCCAGCAGCTCTAGCGGTGGGGAGAATGAGCAGTTCTTC,TRBD2,TRBJ2-1,TRBV7-3,.
CASSTGGIQYF,TGTGCCAGCAGCACAGGTGGCATTCAGTACTTC,.,TRBJ2-4,TRBV7-3,.
CAWSVTAGSTGELFF,TGTGCCTGGAGTGTAACTGCGGGAAGCACCGGGGAGCTGTTTTTT,.,TRBJ2-2,TRBV30,.
CASSPFGGTYNEQFF,TGTGCCAGCAGTCCCTTTGGAGGGACCTACAATGAGCAGTTCTTC,.,TRBJ2-1,TRBV6-5,.
CASSPAYEQYF,TGTGCCAGCAGCCCAGCCTACGAGCAGTACTTC,.,TRBJ2-7,TRBV7-9,.
CASSLGPMTSGDTQYF,TGTGCCAGCAGCTTAGGGCCTATGACTAGCGGAGATACGCAGTATTTT,TRBD2,TRBJ2-3,TRBV7-6,.
CAGGYASGGQYNEQFF,TGTGCCGGCGGCTACGCTAGCGGGGGGCAATACAATGAGCAGTTCTTC,TRBD2,TRBJ2-1,TRBV6-6,.
CASITGGPTNNQPQHF,TGTGCCAGCATCACAGGAGGGCCGACAAACAATCAGCCCCAGCATTTT,.,TRBJ1-5,TRBV28,few
CASSAVPSNSPLHF,TGTGCCAGCAGCGCGGTCCCTAGTAATTCACCCCTCCACTTT,.,TRBJ1-6,TRBV9,.
CASSLEGPSGREQFF,TGTGCCAGCAGCTTAGAAGGCCCTAGCGGGAGGGAGCAGTTCTTC,TRBD2,TRBJ2-1,TRBV7-2,few
CASSPLGGTAYGYTF,TGTGCCAGCAGTCCTCTCGGGGGTACCGCCTATGGCTACACCTTC,.,TRBJ1-2,TRBV28,.
CASSYSMEREADEQYF,TGTGCCAGCAGTTACTCGATGGAGCGGGAGGCGGACGAGCAGTACTTC,TRBD2,TRBJ2-7,TRBV6-5,.
CASSLGGRSNQPQHF,TGCGCCAGCAGCTTGGGGGGGCGCAGCAATCAGCCCCAGCATTTT,.,TRBJ1-5,TRBV5-1,.
CASGLWEATIGEQFF,TGTGCTAGTGGTTTATGGGAGGCCACCATTGGTGAGCAGTTCTTC,.,TRBJ2-1,TRBV12-5,.
CASRRQGASTEAFF,TGTGCCAGCAGACGACAGGGGGCATCCACTGAAGCTTTCTTT,TRBD1,TRBJ1-1,TRBV2,.
CASSLGVYSITGVTEAFF,TGTGCCAGCAGCTTGGGCGTTTACTCCATCACCGGGGTCACTGAAGCTTTCTTT,.,TRBJ1-1,TRBV5-6,few
CAILGGYSNQPQHF,TGTGCCATCCTGGGGGGATATAGCAATCAGCCCCAGCATTTT,.,TRBJ1-5,TRBV21-1,once
CASSPRGNDYNEQFF,TGTGCCAGCAGCCCCCGGGGGAACGACTACAATGAGCAGTTCTTC,.,TRBJ2-1,TRBV7-9,.
CASHAIGGGNQPQHF,TGTGCCAGCCATGCGATAGGGGGAGGCAATCAGCCCCAGCATTTT,.,TRBJ1-5,TRBV19,once
CASSLWSGPYNEQFF,TGTGCCAGCAGCTTATGGTCTGGCCCCTACAATGAGCAGTTCTTC,.,TRBJ2-1,TRBV7-6,.
CAISVGVGPSYEQYF,TGTGCCATCAGTGTCGGGGTCGGCCCCTCCTACGAGCAGTACTTC,.,TRBJ2-7,TRBV10-3,few
CSVGGGALKNIQYF,TGCAGCGTTGGAGGAGGGGCGTTGAAAAACATTCAGTACTTC,.,TRBJ2-4,TRBV29-1,.
CASSQGSSSGLGDTQYF,TGCGCCAGCAGCCAAGGATCGTCGAGCGGGCTCGGTGATACGCAGTATTTT,.,TRBJ2-3,TRBV4-3,.
CANHLTSYSEQFF,TGTGCCAACCATCTAACTAGTTATAGTGAGCAGTTCTTC,.,TRBJ2-1,TRBV2,.
CASNNRNTDTQYF,TGTGCCAGCAACAACCGCAACACAGATACGCAGTATTTT,.,TRBJ2-3,TRBV7-9,.
CASSDPTGGNTEAFF,TGTGCCAGCAGTGACCCGACAGGGGGGAACACTGAAGCTTTCTTT,TRBD1,TRBJ1-1,TRBV25-1,.